This T cell receptor (beta chain) is drawn from a study of shared clonotypes between healthy human individuals. TCRdb keeps only in-frame clones here, not all; method: immunoSEQ multiplex PCR. The data hold under 1,100,000 clones, with 78% observed a single time. Donors, healthy HIV-negative adults, lacked recent acute infections or vaccinations. This CDR3 is 17 amino acids long. Germline V gene lookup returns CDR1 ENHRY and CDR2 SYGVKD. The V end was cut by 3 bases, the J end by 0 bases, with 15 bases between. Sequencing was done on a sample of memory CD4+ T cells from PBMCs. Subset described: CD45RA-negative fraction. This chain joins TRBV10-3 and TRBJ2-4, with D tentatively TRBD2 (6 bases). The receptor's source is a young man in good health. Some clones in this sample may be carry-over from other donors' samples. The CDR3 reads CAISDSPGGLAKNIQYF. The CDR3 DNA reads as TGTGCCATCAGTGATTCTCCCGGGGGACTAGCCAAAAACATTCAGTACTTC.